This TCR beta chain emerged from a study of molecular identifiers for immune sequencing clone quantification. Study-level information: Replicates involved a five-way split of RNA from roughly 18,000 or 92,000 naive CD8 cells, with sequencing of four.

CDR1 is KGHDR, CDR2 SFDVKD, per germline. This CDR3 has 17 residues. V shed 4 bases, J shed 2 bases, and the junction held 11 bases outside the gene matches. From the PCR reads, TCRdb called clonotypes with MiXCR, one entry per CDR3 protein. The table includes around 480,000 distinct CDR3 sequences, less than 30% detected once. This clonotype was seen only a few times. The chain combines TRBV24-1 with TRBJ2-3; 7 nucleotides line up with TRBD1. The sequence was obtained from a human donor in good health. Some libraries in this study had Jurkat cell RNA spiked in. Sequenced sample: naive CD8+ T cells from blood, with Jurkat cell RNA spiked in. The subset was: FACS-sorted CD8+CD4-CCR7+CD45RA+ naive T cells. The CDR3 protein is CATSDYGRQGITDTQYF. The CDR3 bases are TGTGCCACCAGTGACTACGGCCGACAGGGAATCACAGATACGCAGTATTTT.